The entry below describes one T cell receptor (beta chain). The antigen remains unidentified. The authors made TCR cDNA by 5'RACE template switching, adding a universal primer site and UMIs. One entry per CDR3 protein results from TCRdb running MiXCR on the 5' RACE reads. The sample yields about 340,000 distinct CDR3 sequences, approximately 4% seen once. The sample is drawn from a study of T cells after yellow fever vaccination. In the study overall: Fractions of low cell number were prepared using SMART-Seq v4 Ultra Low Input. Broader study findings: In FACS-sorted repertoires, abundant clonotypes from the bulk population could appear as contaminants. Clones from primary vaccination mostly reappeared after the booster (approximately 95% CD4, about 85% CD8).

Per germline, CDR1 WNHNN and CDR2 SYGVQD (reference sequence). The CDR3 sequence is 16 residues long. The J segment lost 8 bases and the V segment lost 7 bases, leaving 12 bases of the junction unmatched. This receptor was obtained from a man aged 18 to 35 who received the YFV17D yellow fever vaccine. The sample was PBMCs, taken 5 days after the yellow fever booster vaccination. This chain uses TRBV10-1 with TRBJ2-1; 12 nucleotides line up with TRBD2. CDR3 DNA: TGCGCCAGCACTGGACCTAGCGGGGGGGCAGTCGATGAGCAGTTCTTC. This translates into CASTGPSGGAVDEQFF.